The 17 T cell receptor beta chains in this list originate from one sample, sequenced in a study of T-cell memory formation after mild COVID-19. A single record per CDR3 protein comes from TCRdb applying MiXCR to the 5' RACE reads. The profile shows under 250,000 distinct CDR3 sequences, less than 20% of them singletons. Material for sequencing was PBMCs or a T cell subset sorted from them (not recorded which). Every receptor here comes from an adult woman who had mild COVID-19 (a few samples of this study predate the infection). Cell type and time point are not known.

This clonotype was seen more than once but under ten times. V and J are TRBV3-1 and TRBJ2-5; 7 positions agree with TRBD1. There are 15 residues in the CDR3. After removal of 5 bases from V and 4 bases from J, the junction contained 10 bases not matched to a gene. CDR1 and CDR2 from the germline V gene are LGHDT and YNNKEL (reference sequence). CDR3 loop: CASSYLQGSGETQYF. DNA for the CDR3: TGTGCCAGCAGCTACTTACAGGGGTCCGGAGAGACCCAGTACTTC.

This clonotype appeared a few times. CDR3 sequence: CATSRDFYWRGSYEQYF. The CDR3 DNA reads TGTGCCACCAGCAGAGATTTTTACTGGCGAGGCTCCTACGAGCAGTACTTC. The gene calls are TRBV15 and TRBJ2-7; D is uncertain. Trimming left V 0 bases short and J 0 bases short, with 15 bases between. The CDR3 has 17 residues. The V gene's germline CDR1 is LNHNV and CDR2 YYDKDF (reference sequence). The whole variable domain, filled in from reference TRBV15 and TRBJ2-7, reads DAMVIQNPRYQVTQFGKPVTLSCSQTLNHNVMYWYQQKSSQAPKLLFHYYDKDFNNEADTPDNFQSRRPNTSFCFLDIRSPGLGDTAMYLCATSRDFYWRGSYEQYFGPGTRLTVT.

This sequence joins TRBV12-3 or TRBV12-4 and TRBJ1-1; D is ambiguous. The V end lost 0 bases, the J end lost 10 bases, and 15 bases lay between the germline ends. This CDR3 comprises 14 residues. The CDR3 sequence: CASSLAPGSLVAFF. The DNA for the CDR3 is TGTGCCAGCAGTTTAGCACCTGGGTCGTTGGTAGCTTTCTTT.

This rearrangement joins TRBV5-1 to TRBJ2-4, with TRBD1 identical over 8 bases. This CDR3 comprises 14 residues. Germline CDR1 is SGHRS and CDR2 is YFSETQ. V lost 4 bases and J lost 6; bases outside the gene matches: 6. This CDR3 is CASSGGTGGNIQYF. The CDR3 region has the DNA TGCGCCAGCAGCGGAGGGACAGGAGGAAACATTCAGTACTTC.

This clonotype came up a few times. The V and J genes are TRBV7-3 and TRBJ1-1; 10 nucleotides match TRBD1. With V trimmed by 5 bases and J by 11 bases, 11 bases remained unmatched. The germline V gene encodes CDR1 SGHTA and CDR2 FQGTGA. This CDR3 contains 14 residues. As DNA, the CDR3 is TGTGCCAGCAGCCCGTACGGGACAGGGGAAAGGGCTTTCTTT. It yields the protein CASSPYGTGERAFF.

The CDR3 protein is CASSPLPGLAPEQFF. The CDR3, as DNA: TGTGCCAGCAGTCCTCTTCCGGGACTAGCTCCGGAGCAGTTCTTC. The chain has TRBV27 and TRBJ2-1; 9 positions agree with TRBD2. Trimming took 5 bases from V and 10 from J; bases not matched to a gene: 12. Germline V gene sequence: CDR1 MNHEY, CDR2 SMNVEV (reference sequence). The CDR3 is made up of 15 amino acids.

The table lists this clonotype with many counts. The CDR3 DNA is TGTGCCAGTCAGTTAATCCGGGGGAGCACCGGGGCCAACGTCCTGACTTTC. It codes for CASQLIRGSTGANVLTF. The rearrangement uses TRBV6-2 or TRBV6-3 and TRBJ2-6; D possibly corresponds to TRBD2 (6 bases). The CDR3 is 17 amino acids. With 9 bases removed from V and 4 bases from J, the gap between germline ends came to 22 bases. The germline CDR1 and CDR2 sequences are MNHEY and SVGEGT.

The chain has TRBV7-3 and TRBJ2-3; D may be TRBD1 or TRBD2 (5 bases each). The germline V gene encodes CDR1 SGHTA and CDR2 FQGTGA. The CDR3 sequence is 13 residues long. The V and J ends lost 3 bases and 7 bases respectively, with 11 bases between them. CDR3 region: CASSLAGGNTQYF. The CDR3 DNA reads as TGTGCCAGCAGCTTGGCTGGGGGAAATACGCAGTATTTT.

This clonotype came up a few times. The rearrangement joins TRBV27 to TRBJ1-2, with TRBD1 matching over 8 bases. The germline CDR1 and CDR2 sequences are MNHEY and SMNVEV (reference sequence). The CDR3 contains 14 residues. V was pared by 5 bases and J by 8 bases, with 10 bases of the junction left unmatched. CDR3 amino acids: CASSQTTGAIGYTF. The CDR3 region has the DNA TGTGCCAGCAGTCAAACGACAGGGGCGATCGGCTACACCTTC.

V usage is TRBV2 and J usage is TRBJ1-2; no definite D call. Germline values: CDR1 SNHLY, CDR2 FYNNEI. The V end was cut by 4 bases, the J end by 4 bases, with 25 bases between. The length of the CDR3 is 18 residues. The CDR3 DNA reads TGTGCCAGCAGTGCCCCCGCGTCGAGAGTCGGGCTAAGCTATGGCTACACCTTC. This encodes CASSAPASRVGLSYGYTF.

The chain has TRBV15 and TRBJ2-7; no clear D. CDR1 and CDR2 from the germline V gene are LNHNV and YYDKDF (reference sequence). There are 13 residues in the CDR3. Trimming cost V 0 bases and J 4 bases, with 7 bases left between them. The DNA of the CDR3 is TGTGCCACCAGCAGAGATCTCCCGTACGAGCAGTACTTC. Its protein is CATSRDLPYEQYF. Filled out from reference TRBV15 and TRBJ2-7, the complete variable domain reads DAMVIQNPRYQVTQFGKPVTLSCSQTLNHNVMYWYQQKSSQAPKLLFHYYDKDFNNEADTPDNFQSRRPNTSFCFLDIRSPGLGDTAMYLCATSRDLPYEQYFGPGTRLTVT.

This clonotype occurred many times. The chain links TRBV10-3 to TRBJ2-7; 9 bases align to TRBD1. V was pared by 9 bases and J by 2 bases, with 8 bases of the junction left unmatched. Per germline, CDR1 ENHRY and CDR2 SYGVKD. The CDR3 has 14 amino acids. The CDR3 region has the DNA TGTGCCATACGGGGGACAGGGATTCCCTACGAGCAGTACTTC. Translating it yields CAIRGTGIPYEQYF.

The DNA for the CDR3 is TGTGCCAGCAGATCGGGACCTCAAGAGACCCAGTACTTC. The encoded protein is CASRSGPQETQYF. The chain combines TRBV6-5 with TRBJ2-5, with D perhaps being TRBD1 or TRBD2 (5 bases each). CDR3 length equals 13 residues. The germline CDR1 and CDR2 sequences are MNHEY and SVGAGI. V was cut by 6 bases and J by 2 bases, with 10 bases left in between.

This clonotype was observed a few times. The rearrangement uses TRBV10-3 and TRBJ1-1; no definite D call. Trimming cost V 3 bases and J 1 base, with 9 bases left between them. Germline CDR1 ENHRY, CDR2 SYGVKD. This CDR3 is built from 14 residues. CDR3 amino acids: CAISDGAGNTEAFF. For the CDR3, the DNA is TGTGCCATCAGTGATGGTGCGGGGAACACTGAAGCTTTCTTT.

CDR3 residues: CASSQDRGVGEETQYF. The CDR3 coding sequence is TGTGCCAGCAGCCAAGATAGGGGAGTTGGGGAAGAGACCCAGTACTTC. The rearrangement uses TRBV3-2 and TRBJ2-5; the tabulated D call, TRBD1, remains unverified against the DNA. TRBV3-2 is noted as a pseudogene. This CDR3 region has 16 residues.

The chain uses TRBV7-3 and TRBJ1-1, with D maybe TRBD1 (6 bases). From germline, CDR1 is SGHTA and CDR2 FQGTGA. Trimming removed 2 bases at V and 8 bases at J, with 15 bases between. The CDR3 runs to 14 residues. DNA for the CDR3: TGTGCCAGCAGCTTAGGGCCGGGGAGGGGGGAAGCTTTCTTT. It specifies CASSLGPGRGEAFF.

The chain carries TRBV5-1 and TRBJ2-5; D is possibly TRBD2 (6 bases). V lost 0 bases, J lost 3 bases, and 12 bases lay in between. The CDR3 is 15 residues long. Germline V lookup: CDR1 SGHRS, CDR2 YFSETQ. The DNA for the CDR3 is TGCGCCAGCAGCTTGGACTTTACGGGAGAAGAGACCCAGTACTTC. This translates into CASSLDFTGEETQYF.